This T cell receptor beta chain was profiled in a study of T cell changes during pregnancy in multiple sclerosis. V lost 4 bases, J lost 6 bases, and 10 bases stayed unmatched. This CDR3 spans 15 amino acids. Germline loops: CDR1 SGDLS, CDR2 YYNGEE. The protocol was immunoSEQ multiplex PCR, while the TCRdb copy is restricted to in-frame clones and leaves out a portion. This sample yields approximately 42,000 clones, of which 84% are seen a single time; around 0.7% belongs to the top ten. This receptor was obtained from a female donor with multiple sclerosis, enrolled in a pregnancy study. Sequencing was performed on CD4+ T cells from peripheral blood mononuclear cells, taken before pregnancy. J is TRBJ2-3 and V is TRBV9; TRBD1 aligns across 8 bases. CDR3 sequence (DNA): TGTGCCAGCAGCCCCCAACCCTCAGGGGGCGATACGCAGTATTTT. Translating it yields CASSPQPSGGDTQYF.